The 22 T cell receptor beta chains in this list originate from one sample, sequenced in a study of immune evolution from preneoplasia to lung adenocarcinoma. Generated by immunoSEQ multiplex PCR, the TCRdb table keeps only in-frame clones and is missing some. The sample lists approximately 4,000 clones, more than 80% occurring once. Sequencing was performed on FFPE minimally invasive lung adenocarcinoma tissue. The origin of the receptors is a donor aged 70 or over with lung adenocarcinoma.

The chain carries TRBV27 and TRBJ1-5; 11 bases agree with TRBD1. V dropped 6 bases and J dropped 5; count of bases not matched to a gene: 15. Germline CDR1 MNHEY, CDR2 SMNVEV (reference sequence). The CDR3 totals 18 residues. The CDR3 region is CASSSSRYGQGADQPQHF. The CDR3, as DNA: TGTGCCAGCAGCTCCTCCCGCTATGGACAGGGGGCTGATCAGCCCCAGCATTTT.

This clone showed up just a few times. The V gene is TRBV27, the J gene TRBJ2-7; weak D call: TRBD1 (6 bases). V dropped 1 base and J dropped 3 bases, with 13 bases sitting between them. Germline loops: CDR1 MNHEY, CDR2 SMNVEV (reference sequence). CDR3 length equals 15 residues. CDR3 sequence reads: CASSLFQDRLYEQYF. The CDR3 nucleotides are TGTGCCAGCAGTTTATTTCAGGACAGACTCTACGAGCAGTACTTC.

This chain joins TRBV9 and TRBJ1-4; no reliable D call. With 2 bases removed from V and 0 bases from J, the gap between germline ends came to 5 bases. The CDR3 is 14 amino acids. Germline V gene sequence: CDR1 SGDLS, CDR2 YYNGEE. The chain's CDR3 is CASSVHATNEKLFF. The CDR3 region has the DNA TGTGCCAGCAGCGTCCATGCAACTAATGAAAAACTGTTTTTT.

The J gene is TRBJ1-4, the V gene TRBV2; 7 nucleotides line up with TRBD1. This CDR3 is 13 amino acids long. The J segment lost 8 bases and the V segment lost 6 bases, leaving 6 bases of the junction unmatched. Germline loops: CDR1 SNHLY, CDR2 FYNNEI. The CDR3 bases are TGTGCCAGCAGCCGGGACAGAGGAGAAAAACTGTTTTTT. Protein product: CASSRDRGEKLFF.

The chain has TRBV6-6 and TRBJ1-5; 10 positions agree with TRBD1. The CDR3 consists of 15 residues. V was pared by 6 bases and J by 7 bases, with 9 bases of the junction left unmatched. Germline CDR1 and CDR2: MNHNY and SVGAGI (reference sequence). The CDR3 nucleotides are TGTGCCAGCAGCTCTGGACAGGGGGAAAGCCAGCCCCAGCATTTT. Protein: CASSSGQGESQPQHF.

Here the CDR3 reads CASSLGGLAANTGELFF. DNA for the CDR3: TGCGCCAGCAGCTTGGGGGGACTAGCGGCTAACACCGGGGAGCTGTTTTTT. The gene calls are TRBV5-1 and TRBJ2-2, with TRBD2 identical over 11 bases. The junction had 3 bases not matched to a gene; V was cut back by 0 bases and J by 2 bases. The germline V gene encodes CDR1 SGHRS and CDR2 YFSETQ. This CDR3 region has 17 residues.

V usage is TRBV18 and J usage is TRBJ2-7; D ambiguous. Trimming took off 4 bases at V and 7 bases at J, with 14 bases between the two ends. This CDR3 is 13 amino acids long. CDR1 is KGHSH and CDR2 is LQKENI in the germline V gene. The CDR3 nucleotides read TGTGCCAGCTCACTGGAAGGGTTTTGGGAGCAGTACTTC. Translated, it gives CASSLEGFWEQYF. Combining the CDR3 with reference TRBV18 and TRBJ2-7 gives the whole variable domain NAGVMQNPRHLVRRRGQEARLRCSPMKGHSHVYWYRQLPEEGLKFMVYLQKENIIDESGMPKERFSAEFPKEGPSILRIQQVVRGDSAAYFCASSLEGFWEQYFGPGTRLTVT.

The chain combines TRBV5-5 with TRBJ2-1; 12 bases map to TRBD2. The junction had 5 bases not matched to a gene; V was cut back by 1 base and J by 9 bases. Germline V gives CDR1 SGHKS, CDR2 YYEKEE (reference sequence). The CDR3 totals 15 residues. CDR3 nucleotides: TGTGCCAGCAGCTTGCTAGCGGGAGGGAGGGGTGAGCAGTTCTTC. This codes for CASSLLAGGRGEQFF.

This chain's CDR3 is CASSRQSNQPQHF. CDR3 nucleotides: TGTGCCAGTAGTAGGCAGAGCAATCAGCCCCAGCATTTT. The gene calls are TRBV19 and TRBJ1-5, with unresolved D. CDR1 and CDR2 from the germline V gene are LNHDA and SQIVND (reference sequence). Trimming stripped 4 bases from V and 1 base from J, with 5 bases between. This CDR3 spans 13 amino acids.

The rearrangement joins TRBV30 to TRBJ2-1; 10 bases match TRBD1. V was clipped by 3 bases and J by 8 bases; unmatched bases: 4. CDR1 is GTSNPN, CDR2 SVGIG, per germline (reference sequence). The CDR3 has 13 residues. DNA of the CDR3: TGTGCCTGGAGACGACAGGGGGCTGATGAGCAGTTCTTC. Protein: CAWRRQGADEQFF.

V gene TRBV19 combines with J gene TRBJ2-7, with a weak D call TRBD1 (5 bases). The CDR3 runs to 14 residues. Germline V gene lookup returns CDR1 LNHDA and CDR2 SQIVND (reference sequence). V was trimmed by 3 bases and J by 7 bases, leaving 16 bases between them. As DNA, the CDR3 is TGTGCCAGTAGTATTGGACACGGCGATGGGGAGCAGTACTTC. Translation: CASSIGHGDGEQYF.

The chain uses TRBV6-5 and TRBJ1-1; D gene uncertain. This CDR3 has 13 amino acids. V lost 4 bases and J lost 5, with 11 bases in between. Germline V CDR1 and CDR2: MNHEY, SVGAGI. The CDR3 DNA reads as TGTGCCAGCAGTTCCGGTGGGCGGACTGAAGCTTTCTTT. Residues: CASSSGGRTEAFF.

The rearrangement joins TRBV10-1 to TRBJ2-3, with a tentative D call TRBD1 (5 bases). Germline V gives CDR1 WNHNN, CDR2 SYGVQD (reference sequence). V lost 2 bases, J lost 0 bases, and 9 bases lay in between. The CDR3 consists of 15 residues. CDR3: CASSETTGSTDTQYF. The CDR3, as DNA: TGCGCCAGCAGTGAGACAACAGGTAGCACAGATACGCAGTATTTT.

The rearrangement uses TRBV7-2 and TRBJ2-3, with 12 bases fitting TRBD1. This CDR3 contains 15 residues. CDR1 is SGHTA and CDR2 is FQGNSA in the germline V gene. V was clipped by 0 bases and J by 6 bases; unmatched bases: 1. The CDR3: CASSLAGTGGDTQYF. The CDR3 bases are TGTGCCAGCAGCTTAGCGGGGACAGGGGGCGATACGCAGTATTTT.

For the CDR3, the DNA is TGTGCCAGCAGTGGGGGGACGACGGCAGGCGAGCAGTACTTC. Amino acids: CASSGGTTAGEQYF. The chain couples TRBV2 to TRBJ2-7; D might be TRBD1 or TRBD2, each matching 5 bases. Germline V gene data show CDR1 as SNHLY and CDR2 as FYNNEI. The CDR3 extends over 14 amino acids. The ends were cut back, 4 bases at V and 6 bases at J, with 16 bases in the middle.

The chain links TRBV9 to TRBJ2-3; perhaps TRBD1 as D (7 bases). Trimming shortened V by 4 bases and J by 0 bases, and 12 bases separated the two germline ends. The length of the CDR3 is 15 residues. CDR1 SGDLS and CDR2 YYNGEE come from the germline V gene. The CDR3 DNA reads TGTGCCAGCAGCTCGACAGGGACTAGCACAGATACGCAGTATTTT. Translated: CASSSTGTSTDTQYF.

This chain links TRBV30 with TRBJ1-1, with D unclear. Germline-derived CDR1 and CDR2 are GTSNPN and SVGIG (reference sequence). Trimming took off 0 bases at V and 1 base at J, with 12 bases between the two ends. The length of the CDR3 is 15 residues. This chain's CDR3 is CAWSVSAPRNTEAFF. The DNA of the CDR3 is TGTGCCTGGAGTGTATCGGCACCCAGGAACACTGAAGCTTTCTTT.

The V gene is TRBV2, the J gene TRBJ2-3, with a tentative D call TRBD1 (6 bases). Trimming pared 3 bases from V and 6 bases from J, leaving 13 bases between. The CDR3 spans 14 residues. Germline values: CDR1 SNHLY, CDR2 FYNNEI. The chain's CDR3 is CASSEDRVLDTQYF. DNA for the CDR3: TGTGCCAGCAGTGAGGACAGAGTCCTGGATACGCAGTATTTT.

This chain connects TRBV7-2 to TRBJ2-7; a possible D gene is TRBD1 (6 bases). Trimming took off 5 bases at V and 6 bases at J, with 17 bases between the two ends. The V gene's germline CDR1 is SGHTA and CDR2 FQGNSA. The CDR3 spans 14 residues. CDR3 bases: TGTGCCAGCAGCGCTTGGGGCACAGGGACCGAGCAGTACTTC. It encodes CASSAWGTGTEQYF.

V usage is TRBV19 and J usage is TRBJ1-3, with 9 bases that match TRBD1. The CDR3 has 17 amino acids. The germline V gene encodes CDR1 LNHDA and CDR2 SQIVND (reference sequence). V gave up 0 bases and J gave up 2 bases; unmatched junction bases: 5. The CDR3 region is CASSIDRTGAPGNTIYF. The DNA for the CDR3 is TGTGCCAGTAGTATAGATCGGACAGGGGCGCCTGGAAACACCATATATTTT.

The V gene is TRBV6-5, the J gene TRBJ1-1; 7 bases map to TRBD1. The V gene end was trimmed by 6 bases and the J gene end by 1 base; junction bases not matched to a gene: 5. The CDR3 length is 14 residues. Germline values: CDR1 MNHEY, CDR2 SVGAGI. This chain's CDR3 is CASRNRGANTEAFF. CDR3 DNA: TGTGCCAGCAGAAACAGGGGTGCGAACACTGAAGCTTTCTTT.

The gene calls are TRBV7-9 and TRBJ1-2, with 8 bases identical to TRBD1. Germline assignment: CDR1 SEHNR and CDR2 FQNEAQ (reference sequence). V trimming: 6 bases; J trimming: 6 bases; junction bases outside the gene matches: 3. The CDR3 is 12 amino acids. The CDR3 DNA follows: TGTGCCAGCAGTCGGACAGGGAATGGCTACACCTTC. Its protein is CASSRTGNGYTF. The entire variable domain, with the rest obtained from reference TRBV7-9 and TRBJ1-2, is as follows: DTGVSQNPRHKITKRGQNVTFRCDPISEHNRLYWYRQTLGQGPEFLTYFQNEAQLEKSRLLSDRFSAERPKGSFSTLEIQRTEQGDSAMYLCASSRTGNGYTFGSGTRLTVV.